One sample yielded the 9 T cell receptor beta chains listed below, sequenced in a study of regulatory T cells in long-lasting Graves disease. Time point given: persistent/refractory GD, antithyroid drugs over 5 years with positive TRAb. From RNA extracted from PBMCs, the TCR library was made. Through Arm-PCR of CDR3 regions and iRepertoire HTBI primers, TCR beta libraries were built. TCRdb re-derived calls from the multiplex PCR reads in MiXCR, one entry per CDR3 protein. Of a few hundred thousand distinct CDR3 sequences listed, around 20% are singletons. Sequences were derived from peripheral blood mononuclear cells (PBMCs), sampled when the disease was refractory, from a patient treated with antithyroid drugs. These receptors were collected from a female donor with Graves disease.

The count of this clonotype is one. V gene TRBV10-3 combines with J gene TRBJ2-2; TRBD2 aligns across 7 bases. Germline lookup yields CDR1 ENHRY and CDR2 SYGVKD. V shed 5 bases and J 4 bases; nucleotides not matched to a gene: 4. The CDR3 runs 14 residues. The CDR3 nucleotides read TGTGCCATCAGTCCAGGGACTACCACCGGGGAGCTGTTTTTT. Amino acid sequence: CAISPGTTTGELFF.

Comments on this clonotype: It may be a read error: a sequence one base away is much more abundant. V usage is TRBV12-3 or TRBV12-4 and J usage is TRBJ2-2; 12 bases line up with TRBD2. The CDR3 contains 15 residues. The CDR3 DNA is TGTGCCAGCAGTTCTAGCGGGAGGGCCGTCGGGGAGCTGCTTTTT. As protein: CASSSSGRAVGELLF.

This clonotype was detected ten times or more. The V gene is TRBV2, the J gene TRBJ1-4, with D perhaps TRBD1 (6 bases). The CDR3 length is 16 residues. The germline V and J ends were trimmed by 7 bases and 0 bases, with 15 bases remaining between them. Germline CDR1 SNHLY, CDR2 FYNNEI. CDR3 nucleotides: TGTGCCAGCATTCCGGGACAAACTACAACTAATGAAAAACTGTTTTTT. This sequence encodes CASIPGQTTTNEKLFF.

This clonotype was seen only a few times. DNA of the CDR3: TGTGCCACCAGTGATTTGGAGACCCAGTACTTC. This encodes CATSDLETQYF. J is TRBJ2-5 and V is TRBV24-1; no firm D call. The CDR3 has 11 amino acids. Germline CDR1 reads KGHDR; CDR2 reads SFDVKD. V lost 0 bases and J 5 bases, leaving 0 bases between the germline ends.

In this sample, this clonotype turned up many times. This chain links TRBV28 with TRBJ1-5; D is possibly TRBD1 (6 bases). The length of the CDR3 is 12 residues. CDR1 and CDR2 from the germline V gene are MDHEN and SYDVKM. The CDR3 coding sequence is TGTGCTCTCGGGGGGGCCAATCAGCCCCAGCATTTT. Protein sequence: CALGGANQPQHF.

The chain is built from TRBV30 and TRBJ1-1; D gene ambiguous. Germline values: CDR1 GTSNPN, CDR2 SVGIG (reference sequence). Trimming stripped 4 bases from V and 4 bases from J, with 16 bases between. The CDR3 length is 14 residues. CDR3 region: CAWNLGGLSTEAFF. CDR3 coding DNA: TGTGCCTGGAATCTAGGAGGACTGAGCACTGAAGCTTTCTTT.

The CDR3 spells CASSSSGSLGEQYF. As DNA, the CDR3 is TGTGCCAGCAGCTCTAGCGGGAGTTTGGGCGAGCAGTACTTC. The chain uses TRBV7-9 and TRBJ2-7; 10 nucleotides agree with TRBD2. V lost 4 bases to trimming and J lost 6 bases; unmatched junction nucleotides: 6. CDR1 is SEHNR, CDR2 FQNEAQ, per germline (reference sequence). This CDR3 is 14 amino acids long.

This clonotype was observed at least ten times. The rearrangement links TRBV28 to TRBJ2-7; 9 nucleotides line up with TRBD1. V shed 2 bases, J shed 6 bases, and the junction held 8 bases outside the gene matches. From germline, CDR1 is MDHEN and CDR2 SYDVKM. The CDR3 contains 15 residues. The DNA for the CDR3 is TGTGCCAGCAGTTTAGTGGGACAGGGAGTTCCCGAGCAGTACTTC. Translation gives CASSLVGQGVPEQYF.

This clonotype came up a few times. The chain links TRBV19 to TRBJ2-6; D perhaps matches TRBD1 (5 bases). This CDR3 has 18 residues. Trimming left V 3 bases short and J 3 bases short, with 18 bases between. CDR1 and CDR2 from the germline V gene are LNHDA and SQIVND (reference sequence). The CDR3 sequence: CASSIRSQGVGGANVLTF. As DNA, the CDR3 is TGTGCCAGTAGTATTCGGAGCCAGGGTGTGGGTGGGGCCAACGTCCTGACTTTC.